The clone carrying this TCR beta chain was picked up many times. With V trimmed by 3 bases and J by 3 bases, 2 bases remained unmatched. This CDR3 has 14 residues. In germline, CDR1 is SGHRS, CDR2 YFSETQ. The TCRbeta library incorporated unique molecular identifiers. TCRdb analysed the PCR reads with MiXCR anew, one entry per CDR3 protein. The repertoire holds some 72,000 distinct CDR3 sequences, with approximately 7.4% as singletons. This sample is drawn from a study of T-cell reconstitution after alpha-beta-depleted transplantation in children. The sequences come from PBMCs from the stem cell graft donor, collected from the stem cell graft. V usage is TRBV5-1 and J usage is TRBJ1-2, with TRBD1 identical over 10 bases. The TCR comes from a human donor who donated a stem cell graft to a child with acute lymphoblastic leukemia. CDR3 sequence reads: CASSYGQGDYGYTF. CDR3 sequence (DNA): TGCGCCAGCAGCTATGGACAGGGGGACTATGGCTACACCTTC.